Listed below are T cell receptor beta chains from one sample, sequenced in a study of blood T cell repertoires in COVID-19. Repertoires were generated with immunoSEQ multiplex PCR, while TCRdb's copy carries only in-frame clones and drops some. Here the sample spans under 110,000 clones, less than 85% being singletons. The material sequenced was peripheral blood. The receptors stem from an older woman with acute or convalescent COVID-19. CDR3s include the opening cysteine and the closing phenylalanine or tryptophan. The D gene is left open where the match is weak. Only part of the rows carry a size: once, few, many, or a class if the clone is expanded.

v_gene: TRBV7-2
j_gene: TRBJ2-5
abundance: .
d_gene: TRBD1
CDR3nt: TGTGCCAGCAGCTTAGGGGGACAGGTCCAAGAGACCCAGTACTTC
CDR3aa: CASSLGGQVQETQYF

v_gene: TRBV10-2
j_gene: TRBJ2-5
abundance: .
d_gene: .
CDR3nt: TGCGCCAGCAGGGGGGGTCTGGGGGAAAAGTACCAAGAGACCCAGTACTTC
CDR3aa: CASRGGLGEKYQETQYF

v_gene: TRBV28
j_gene: TRBJ2-7
abundance: few
d_gene: .
CDR3nt: TGTGCCAGCAGTTCGGCACAGGGCGCTCCTTACGAGCAGTACTTC
CDR3aa: CASSSAQGAPYEQYF

v_gene: TRBV6-5
j_gene: TRBJ1-5
abundance: .
d_gene: .
CDR3nt: TGTGCCAGCAGTCAGGGCAATCAGCCCCAGCATTTT
CDR3aa: CASSQGNQPQHF

v_gene: TRBV6-4
j_gene: TRBJ1-2
abundance: .
d_gene: .
CDR3nt: TGTGCCAGCAGCCATGGGAGGGTGAACTATGGCTACACCTTC
CDR3aa: CASSHGRVNYGYTF

v_gene: TRBV7-9
j_gene: TRBJ2-1
abundance: .
d_gene: TRBD2
CDR3nt: TGTGCCAGCAGCTCGTTAGCGGGGGAGTTATACAATGAGCAGTTCTTC
CDR3aa: CASSSLAGELYNEQFF

v_gene: TRBV29-1
j_gene: TRBJ1-1
abundance: few
d_gene: .
CDR3nt: TGCAGCGTTGGGGCCCCAGGGGTTTCTCACACTGAAGCTTTCTTT
CDR3aa: CSVGAPGVSHTEAFF

v_gene: TRBV9
j_gene: TRBJ1-1
abundance: .
d_gene: .
CDR3nt: TGTGCCAGCAGCGAGCAGGGAGTAAGGGGACAAAGGGTCACTGAAGCTTTCTTT
CDR3aa: CASSEQGVRGQRVTEAFF

v_gene: TRBV7-9
j_gene: TRBJ2-3
abundance: once
d_gene: TRBD1
CDR3nt: TGTGCCAGCAGGCAGACAGGGGTCTTTCCAGATACGCAGTATTTT
CDR3aa: CASRQTGVFPDTQYF

v_gene: TRBV3-1/TRBV3-2
j_gene: TRBJ1-1
abundance: .
d_gene: TRBD1
CDR3nt: TGTGCCAGCAGCCAGCGGGACAGGGGCGATGCTGAAGCTTTCTTT
CDR3aa: CASSQRDRGDAEAFF

v_gene: TRBV5-1
j_gene: TRBJ1-1
abundance: .
d_gene: .
CDR3nt: TGCGCCAGCAGCCTGACCTCTACAGGGCAGGGGATGAACACTGAAGCTTTCTTT
CDR3aa: CASSLTSTGQGMNTEAFF

v_gene: TRBV18
j_gene: TRBJ1-1
abundance: .
d_gene: .
CDR3nt: TGTGCCAGCTCACCCAGACAGGTAGCGGGTGACACTGAAGCTTTCTTT
CDR3aa: CASSPRQVAGDTEAFF

v_gene: TRBV29-1
j_gene: TRBJ2-2
abundance: .
d_gene: TRBD1
CDR3nt: TGCAGCGTTCTGACAGGGGAAGGGTCCACCGGGGAGCTGTTTTTT
CDR3aa: CSVLTGEGSTGELFF

v_gene: TRBV20-1
j_gene: TRBJ1-5
abundance: .
d_gene: TRBD1
CDR3nt: TGCAGTGCTAGTGGGCAGGGGACAGGTGGTAATCAGCCCCAGCATTTT
CDR3aa: CSASGQGTGGNQPQHF

v_gene: TRBV5-1
j_gene: TRBJ1-2
abundance: .
d_gene: TRBD1
CDR3nt: TGCGCCAGCAGCCCCCGGGACAGGGATTTCTATGGCTACACCTTC
CDR3aa: CASSPRDRDFYGYTF

v_gene: TRBV5-6
j_gene: TRBJ2-3
abundance: .
d_gene: .
CDR3nt: TGTGCCAGCAGCTTGGTGGGTAGCGGTAGCACAGATACGCAGTATTTT
CDR3aa: CASSLVGSGSTDTQYF

v_gene: TRBV27
j_gene: TRBJ2-7
abundance: .
d_gene: .
CDR3nt: TGTGCCAGCAGTTTATCGTACATCGCCTACGAGCAGTACTTC
CDR3aa: CASSLSYIAYEQYF

v_gene: TRBV29-1
j_gene: TRBJ2-3
abundance: .
d_gene: TRBD2
CDR3nt: TGCAGCGTTGCCCCTAGCGGGGGGGCCGCAGATACGCAGTATTTT
CDR3aa: CSVAPSGGAADTQYF

v_gene: TRBV10-1
j_gene: TRBJ1-1
abundance: .
d_gene: .
CDR3nt: TGCGCCAGCAGTGAGGAGGGGGAAACTGAAGCTTTCTTT
CDR3aa: CASSEEGETEAFF

v_gene: TRBV7-6
j_gene: TRBJ2-5
abundance: .
d_gene: TRBD1
CDR3nt: TGTGCCAGCAGCTTCTTAGGGACAGGTCAAGAGACCCAGTACTTC
CDR3aa: CASSFLGTGQETQYF

v_gene: TRBV19
j_gene: TRBJ1-4
abundance: .
d_gene: .
CDR3nt: TGTGCCAGTAGTATACGACAAAACAGGGAAAAACTGTTTTTT
CDR3aa: CASSIRQNREKLFF